This T cell receptor (beta chain) was observed in a study of T cell responses to AZD1222 COVID-19 vaccine. Study in general: Second-dose groups at about 4 or about 12 weeks were pooled.

About this clone itself: Its target is unknown.

Study-level findings and limits: Clonal diversity was possibly underestimated; the donors were predominantly white British and more often female. Among AZD1222 vaccinees, only 5 to 7 were seropositive at baseline.

The germline V gene has CDR1 MNHEY and CDR2 SVGAGI. The V end lost 7 bases, the J end lost 9 bases, and 18 bases lay between the germline ends. This CDR3 has 13 amino acids. Clones were sequenced by immunoSEQ multiplex PCR, and TCRdb holds only the in-frame ones, with some missing. The table records 90,000 to 140,000 clones, around 89% of them present only once. The origin of this receptor is an adult in good health. The chain joins TRBV6-5 to TRBJ1-2; maybe TRBD1 (6 bases). The material was peripheral blood, obtained on day 0 of AZD1222 vaccination. The CDR3 DNA reads TGTGCCAGCAAGGGCGGGGGCTATGTTAGCTACACCTTC. This translates into CASKGGGYVSYTF.